This T cell receptor beta chain stems from a study of blood T cell repertoires in COVID-19. Across the whole study: The analysed material was cDNA or gDNA that came from T cells, B-cell-depleted T cells, or PBMCs.

The CDR3 runs to 15 residues. V was clipped by 3 bases and J by 0 bases, with 12 bases between them. Germline V CDR1 and CDR2: SGDLS, YYNGEE. Per the authors' pipeline: Reference gene primers were amplified, and this amplification served to estimate nucleated cell counts. The repertoire was sequenced with immunoSEQ multiplex PCR; TCRdb's copy has only in-frame clones and lacks some. That table is the source of V, J and clone size, and D and trimming were worked out from the DNA. The sample carries over 60,000 clones, 90% recorded once. The sequence derives from an elderly woman with active or convalescent COVID-19. The chain employs TRBV9 and TRBJ1-1, with D uncertain. What was sequenced was peripheral blood. The CDR3 region is CASSADTAVNTEAFF. The DNA for the CDR3 is TGTGCCAGCAGCGCGGATACAGCGGTGAACACTGAAGCTTTCTTT. Full variable domain (rest looked up from reference TRBV9 and TRBJ1-1): DSGVTQTPKHLITATGQRVTLRCSPRSGDLSVYWYQQSLDQGLQFLIQYYNGEERAKGNILERFSAQQFPDLHSELNLSSLELGDSALYFCASSADTAVNTEAFFGQGTRLTVV.